This is a list of T cell receptor beta chains from one sample in a study of OX40 agonist ivuxolimab in advanced cancers. Profiling relied on immunoSEQ multiplex PCR, and the TCRdb table lists in-frame clones only, not all of them. The sample includes about 59,000 clones, around 87% of them seen just once. Here the sequenced sample was CD4+ or CD8+ T cells sorted from blood, taken in a trial of the OX40 agonist ivuxolimab. The receptor source for this set is an adult with an advanced solid tumor such as melanoma, head and neck, liver or kidney cancer. Each CDR3 is given with its conserved first and last residue. Fields, in order: J gene, V gene, CDR3 protein.

TRBJ2-7 TRBV27 CASSTLGHRPTYEQYF
TRBJ2-3 TRBV5-1 CASSRRGSQSGVTDTQYF
TRBJ2-7 TRBV5-4 CASSPRLRLREQYF
TRBJ1-1 TRBV28 CATSLVSGPEAFF
TRBJ2-3 TRBV6-1 CASSLGGGTDTQYF
TRBJ2-7 TRBV28 CASSPIRLAVSYEQYF
TRBJ1-2 TRBV29-1 CSVHLDRTNYGYTF
TRBJ1-4 TRBV7-3 CASSLGQAIEKLFF
TRBJ1-1 TRBV5-6 CASRRERNTEAFF
TRBJ1-1 TRBV6-1 CASSLYRQEAFF
TRBJ2-7 TRBV11-2 CASSLVPAGHYEQYF
TRBJ2-5 TRBV29-1 CSVARDRQETQYF
TRBJ2-7 TRBV7-3 CASSSGVSGGAAYEQYF
TRBJ2-7 TRBV10-3 CAISESGGEGYEQYF
TRBJ2-3 TRBV7-8 CASSPDTYTDTQYF
TRBJ1-5 TRBV6-1 CAGRDPGSNQPQHF
TRBJ1-5 TRBV7-8 CASSLEQNSNQPQHF
TRBJ1-6 TRBV7-2 CASSLHQGALHF
TRBJ2-3 TRBV27 CASSLDYTDTQYF
TRBJ2-1 TRBV28 CASSLPGLAKSSYNEQFF
TRBJ2-3 TRBV28 CASTSAGLAGGRRTDTQYF
TRBJ1-1 TRBV18 CASSSGQNTEAFF
TRBJ1-3 TRBV25-1 CASSELGASSGNTIYF
TRBJ2-2 TRBV11-3 CASRPGQAGELFF
TRBJ2-5 TRBV5-6 CASSRGLAGQETQYF
TRBJ1-2 TRBV7-2 CASSLSWDRGDYGYTF
TRBJ2-6 TRBV27 CASRGQGAAGANVLTF
TRBJ2-2 TRBV4-3 CASSQEGQFLGELFF
TRBJ1-1 TRBV7-9 CASSLGLGMNTEAFF
. TRBV19 CASSTANYEQYF
TRBJ1-4 TRBV5-1 CASSREDEKLFF
TRBJ1-5 TRBV18 CASSPGTGGNQPQHF
TRBJ2-5 TRBV4-1 CASSQVPPEFDTSVRETQYF
TRBJ2-7 TRBV28 CASSLGTSSGKQYF
TRBJ2-7 TRBV9 CASSVRTGSINEQYF
TRBJ1-6 TRBV6-6 CASSYSQVVNNSPLHF
TRBJ1-3 TRBV11-2 CASSSSPRQGQGYTIYF
TRBJ2-5 TRBV7-8 CASSLARLAGGTQYF
TRBJ2-5 TRBV7-2 CASSLQTGEETQYF
TRBJ2-1 TRBV5-1 CASSFNSGSVNEQFF
TRBJ1-6 TRBV28 CASSLLPGRSPLHF
TRBJ1-1 TRBV6-4 CASGDRVFLAFF
TRBJ2-5 TRBV5-8 CASSPQETQYF
TRBJ1-6 TRBV7-6 CASSPGRNSPLHF
TRBJ1-1 TRBV2 CASSPSPSGAFF
TRBJ2-2 TRBV4-3 CASSQAGTPNTGELFF
TRBJ2-1 TRBV11-2 CASSLIAGVHEQFF
TRBJ2-3 TRBV7-9 CASSPPGTGVTDTQYF
TRBJ1-6 TRBV5-1 CASSLDGQGNNSPLHF
TRBJ1-1 TRBV2 CASRGGAMNTEAFF
TRBJ2-7 TRBV2 CASRGLAGYTGEQYF